This TCR beta chain emerged from a study of cytomegalovirus exposure and HLA in healthy donors. Germline V CDR1 and CDR2: SGDLS, YYNGEE. The CDR3 sequence is 15 residues long. V lost 2 bases and J 2 bases, leaving 13 bases between the germline ends. Separation from the approximately 720-subject first cohort characterized the roughly 120-subject validation cohort, to which the donors belonged. Measured with immunoSEQ multiplex PCR; TCRdb has only the in-frame clones, and not every one. The sample includes approximately 300,000 clones, around 86% of them seen just once. J is TRBJ2-5 and V is TRBV9; tentative D call: TRBD1 (6 bases). Sequenced input: PBMCs. The source of this sequence is a woman aged 18-29 years in good health and CMV-seronegative. The CDR3 region is CASSVGGGGQETQYF. As DNA, the CDR3 is TGTGCCAGCAGCGTGGGTGGGGGCGGTCAAGAGACCCAGTACTTC.